The 29 T cell receptor beta chains below come from one sample, sequenced in a study of T cell clonality in common variable immunodeficiency. Study results and caveats: Fewer deletions and N-nucleotide insertions were reportedly seen in common variable immunodeficiency TCR beta sequences.

No antigen has been identified for these receptors. Only in-frame clones appear in the TCRdb table, and some are missing; sequencing was by immunoSEQ multiplex PCR. Recorded here are under 40,000 clones, none singletons. What was sequenced was peripheral blood mononuclear cells. The receptors stem from a human donor with common variable immunodeficiency.

This clone came up a few times. The read finishes 3 residues shy of the CDR3 end, and the germline J gene is used to complete it. The chain employs TRBV19 and TRBJ2-7; 7 bases agree with TRBD1. V dropped 2 bases and J dropped 2; count of bases not matched to a gene: 3. CDR3 length equals 14 residues. CDR1 and CDR2 (germline): LNHDA, SQIVND (reference sequence). The CDR3 is CASSIRQGAYEQYF. Partial CDR3 DNA: TGTGCCAGTAGTATAAGGCAGGGGGCCTACGAG.

Turning to this clone: The read finishes 3 residues shy of the CDR3 end, and the germline J gene is used to complete it. The chain couples TRBV18 to TRBJ1-4, with TRBD1 matching 8 bases. Trimming removed 3 bases from V and 6 bases from J; junction bases left unmatched: 6. The CDR3 consists of 15 residues. Germline V CDR1 and CDR2: KGHSH, LQKENI. The part of the CDR3 DNA that was read is TGTGCCAGCTCACCGACAGGGGCAGTATATGAAAAA. It translates to CASSPTGAVYEK. The entire CDR3 is CASSPTGAVYEKLFF.

The table lists this clone with many counts. The CDR3 goes on 3 residues after the read ends, and that part is filled in from the germline J gene. The V call is TRBV19, the J call TRBJ1-5; 7 nucleotides line up with TRBD1. V was pared by 8 bases and J by 4 bases, with 5 bases of the junction left unmatched. The CDR3 has 13 residues. In germline, CDR1 is LNHDA, CDR2 SQIVND (reference sequence). The sequenced part of the CDR3 DNA is TGTGCCAGTCGTTCGACAGGGAATCAGCCC. Translation gives CASRSTGNQP. The CDR3 as a whole reads CASRSTGNQPQHF.

The table lists this clone with many counts. The read gets to within 3 residues of the CDR3 end, and the germline J gene fills in the rest. The chain recombines TRBV30 with TRBJ1-6, with D perhaps TRBD1 (6 bases). V dropped 6 bases and J dropped 9 bases, with 21 bases sitting between them. The germline V gene has CDR1 GTSNPN and CDR2 SVGIG (reference sequence). This CDR3 spans 15 amino acids. Here the CDR3 reads CACPSGQFEVSPLHF. The part of the CDR3 DNA that was read is TGTGCCTGTCCGTCAGGACAGTTCGAAGTTTCACCC.

In this sample, this clone turned up many times. The CDR3 goes on 3 residues after the read ends, and that part is filled in from the germline J gene. The chain employs TRBV19 and TRBJ1-2; 10 nucleotides align to TRBD1. The CDR3 runs to 15 residues. Germline V gives CDR1 LNHDA, CDR2 SQIVND (reference sequence). The CDR3 bases that were read are TGTGCCAGTAGTATCCTCTCGACAGGGGGCTTAGGC. It specifies CASSILSTGGLG. The whole CDR3 region reads CASSILSTGGLGYTF.

Only a few counts were recorded for this clone. The read terminates 3 residues ahead of where the CDR3 ends, so the germline J gene completes it. The gene calls are TRBV7-2 and TRBJ1-1; D possibly corresponds to TRBD1 (5 bases). The CDR3 loop spans 15 amino acids. Germline V gene data show CDR1 as SGHTA and CDR2 as FQGNSA. V dropped 7 bases and J dropped 0 bases, with 15 bases sitting between them. The covered CDR3 bases are TGTGCCAGCATCCGGGGGGGACCGCTGAACACTGAA. Translated, it gives CASIRGGPLNTE. The whole CDR3 is CASIRGGPLNTEAFF.

On this clone: The read terminates 3 residues ahead of where the CDR3 ends, so the germline J gene completes it. The chain carries TRBV7-2 and TRBJ2-5; 9 nucleotides match TRBD2. With 0 bases clipped from V and 5 bases from J, the junction kept 10 bases outside the gene matches. Germline values: CDR1 SGHTA, CDR2 FQGNSA. The CDR3 is 17 residues long. CDR3 region: CASSLARMLAGEETQYF. The CDR3 DNA, read in part, is TGTGCCAGCAGCTTAGCTCGTATGTTAGCGGGGGAGGAGACC.

This clone occurred a few times. The DNA ends 3 residues before the CDR3 does, and the rest of the CDR3 is filled in from the germline J gene. The chain carries TRBV5-1 and TRBJ1-5; 8 bases map to TRBD1. The CDR3 is 13 residues long. Trimming removed 5 bases from V and 5 bases from J; junction bases left unmatched: 3. Germline V gene data show CDR1 as SGHRS and CDR2 as YFSETQ. CDR3 sequence: CASRDREDQPQHF. CDR3 DNA, as far as it was read: TGCGCCAGCAGGGACAGGGAAGATCAGCCC. Filled out from reference TRBV5-1 and TRBJ1-5, the complete variable domain reads KAGVTQTPRYLIKTRGQQVTLSCSPISGHRSVSWYQQTPGQGLQFLFEYFSETQRNKGNFPGRFSGRQFSNSRSEMNVSTLELGDSALYLCASRDREDQPQHFGDGTRLSIL.

Concerning this clone: Coverage ceases 3 residues before the CDR3 finishes, and the germline J gene fills in the end. V usage is TRBV6-2 or TRBV6-3 and J usage is TRBJ2-2, with 9 bases that match TRBD2. This CDR3 spans 13 amino acids. V gave up 6 bases and J gave up 10 bases; unmatched junction bases: 6. Germline values: CDR1 MNHEY, CDR2 SVGEGT. The covered CDR3 bases are TGTGCCAGCAGGTCTAGCGGGGTTATGGAG. Translating gives CASRSSGVME. The full-length CDR3 reads as CASRSSGVMELFF.

This clone was counted at least ten times. The read ends 3 residues shy of where the CDR3 ends; the end is completed using the germline J gene. The chain has TRBV7-3 and TRBJ1-2; D ambiguous. Per the germline V gene, CDR1 is SGHTA and CDR2 is FQGTGA. With 0 bases removed from V and 2 bases from J, the gap between germline ends came to 16 bases. CDR3 length: 17 residues. The CDR3 protein is CASSLTHELTQNYGYTF. The CDR3 bases that were read are TGTGCCAGCAGCTTAACACATGAACTGACTCAAAACTATGGC. Drawing the rest from reference TRBV7-3 and TRBJ1-2, the complete variable domain is GAGVSQTPSNKVTEKGKYVELRCDPISGHTALYWYRQSLGQGPEFLIYFQGTGAADDSGLPNDRFFAVRPEGSVSTLKIQRTERGDSAVYLCASSLTHELTQNYGYTFGSGTRLTVV.

In this sample, this clone turned up a few times. The read gets to within 3 residues of the CDR3 end, and the germline J gene fills in the rest. The chain has TRBV19 and TRBJ1-5; maybe TRBD1 (5 bases). CDR3 size: 13 residues. Trimming cost V 3 bases and J 5 bases, with 8 bases left between them. In germline, CDR1 is LNHDA, CDR2 SQIVND (reference sequence). CDR3 protein: CASSIWGDQPQHF. CDR3 bases read: TGTGCCAGTAGTATCTGGGGGGATCAGCCC.

Points on this clone: The read terminates 3 residues ahead of where the CDR3 ends, so the germline J gene completes it. This chain joins TRBV6-1 and TRBJ2-4; possibly TRBD2 for D (6 bases). This CDR3 has 14 amino acids. Germline-derived CDR1 and CDR2 are MNHNS and SASEGT. Trimming removed 0 bases at V and 7 bases at J, with 10 bases between. Incomplete CDR3 DNA: TGTGCCAGCAGTGAAGCGTGGAGGGGCAACATT. Translated: CASSEAWRGNI. The entire CDR3 sequence reads CASSEAWRGNIQYF.

As for this clone: The read halts 3 residues ahead of the CDR3 end, with the missing end drawn from the germline J gene. V and J are TRBV30 and TRBJ1-1; D is unresolved. CDR1 is GTSNPN and CDR2 is SVGIG in the germline V gene (reference sequence). Trimming took off 2 bases at V and 1 base at J, with 8 bases between the two ends. The CDR3 spans 13 residues. The CDR3 DNA, read in part, is TGTGCCTGGAGTAAGGAGGGGAACACTGAA. Translating it yields CAWSKEGNTE. The CDR3 reads in full as CAWSKEGNTEAFF.

This clone was found a few times. The sequence runs out 3 residues before the end of the CDR3; the remainder is reconstructed from the germline J gene. The chain uses TRBV6-2 or TRBV6-3 and TRBJ1-1, with D unclear. V gave up 2 bases and J gave up 1 base, with 5 bases separating them. The V gene's germline CDR1 is MNHEY and CDR2 SVGEGT. This CDR3 is built from 13 residues. CDR3 bases read: TGTGCCAGCAGTTACACGGGGAACACTGAA. This sequence encodes CASSYTGNTE. The entire CDR3 sequence reads CASSYTGNTEAFF.

This clone was counted ten times or more. The CDR3 end falls 3 residues outside the read, so it is completed with the germline J gene. The chain links TRBV11-2 to TRBJ2-1; perhaps TRBD1 as D (6 bases). This CDR3 has 15 residues. Per germline, CDR1 SGHAT and CDR2 FQNNGV. Trimming took off 5 bases at V and 8 bases at J, with 19 bases between the two ends. The CDR3 sequence is CASSLQGRELDEQFF. The covered CDR3 bases are TGTGCCAGCAGCCTACAGGGACGGGAATTGGATGAG.

In this sample, this clone turned up many times. Read coverage stops 3 residues before the CDR3 terminus; the germline J gene supplies the remainder. J is TRBJ1-6 and V is TRBV19; 8 positions agree with TRBD1. The ends lost 9 bases at V and 7 bases at J; junction bases unmatched: 5. The CDR3 spans 13 residues. From germline, CDR1 is LNHDA and CDR2 SQIVND (reference sequence). Partial CDR3 DNA: TGTGCCAGCACAGGGGGACAGAATTCACCC. Protein sequence: CASTGGQNSP. From start to end, the CDR3 is CASTGGQNSPLHF.

This clone was seen repeatedly, ten times or more. The CDR3 extends 3 residues past the end of the read, so its final part is completed from the germline J gene. This chain connects TRBV20-1 to TRBJ1-5; 9 bases line up with TRBD1. The CDR3 has 15 amino acids. V shed 5 bases, J shed 3 bases, and the junction held 8 bases outside the gene matches. The germline gives CDR1 DFQATT, CDR2 SNEGSKA (reference sequence). The DNA read from the CDR3 is TGCAGTGCTTCACCCGGGACAGGGCTCAATCAGCCC. Its translation is CSASPGTGLNQP. The full CDR3 protein is CSASPGTGLNQPQHF.

This clone was counted at least ten times. The CDR3 end lies 3 residues beyond the end of the read and is filled in from the germline J gene. The V and J genes are TRBV7-8 and TRBJ2-1, with 8 bases matching TRBD2. Germline V lookup: CDR1 SGHVS, CDR2 FQNEAQ. This CDR3 contains 15 residues. The V and J ends lost 5 bases and 0 bases, in that order; junction bases with no gene match: 3. The CDR3 bases that were read are TGTGCCAGCAGCCGCGGGGGGAGCTCCTACAATGAG. It codes for CASSRGGSSYNE. The full-length CDR3 reads as CASSRGGSSYNEQFF.

This clone was seen a few times. The read terminates 3 residues before the CDR3 end, so the remaining end is supplied by the germline J gene. V gene TRBV19 combines with J gene TRBJ1-2; 9 bases match TRBD1. Losses at the gene ends were 5 bases for V and 7 bases for J; bases not matched to a gene: 5. The CDR3 spans 13 residues. The germline V gene encodes CDR1 LNHDA and CDR2 SQIVND (reference sequence). CDR3 bases read: TGTGCCAGTAGTTACAGGGGGCAGAGTGGC. Residues: CASSYRGQSG. In full, the CDR3 reads CASSYRGQSGYTF.

The sample holds a few counts of this clone. CDR3 region: CASGGTGSSYEQYF. The DNA read from the CDR3 is TGTGCCAGCGGTGGGACAGGGAGCTCCTACGAG. V gene TRBV7-2 combines with J gene TRBJ2-7; 9 nucleotides align to TRBD1. The CDR3 end is not reached by the read, which stops 3 residues before it; the germline J gene fills it in. Germline-derived CDR1 and CDR2 are SGHTA and FQGNSA. J gave up 0 bases and V 8 bases, and 5 bases lay outside the gene matches. The CDR3 spans 14 residues.

In its sample, this clone was seen many times. The CDR3 sequence is CASSPRNSDTGELFF. The CDR3 bases that were read are TGTGCCAGCTCACCAAGAAATTCGGACACCGGGGAG. The chain recombines TRBV18 with TRBJ2-2; unclear D gene. Sequencing ends 3 residues short of the CDR3 end; the germline J gene provides the rest. The germline CDR1 and CDR2 sequences are KGHSH and LQKENI. CDR3 size: 15 residues. V dropped 2 bases and J dropped 3 bases, with 10 bases sitting between them. Drawing the rest from reference TRBV18 and TRBJ2-2, the complete variable domain is NAGVMQNPRHLVRRRGQEARLRCSPMKGHSHVYWYRQLPEEGLKFMVYLQKENIIDESGMPKERFSAEFPKEGPSILRIQQVVRGDSAAYFCASSPRNSDTGELFFGEGSRLTVL.

This clone was counted only a few times. The CDR3 goes on 3 residues after the read ends, and that part is filled in from the germline J gene. The gene calls are TRBV11-3 and TRBJ2-7; D is possibly TRBD1 (5 bases). Germline lookup yields CDR1 SGHNT and CDR2 YENEEA. The V end lost 5 bases, the J end lost 3 bases, and 8 bases lay between the germline ends. The CDR3 has 12 residues. CDR3 residues: CASSKQGYEQYF. The CDR3 DNA, read in part, is TGTGCCAGCAGCAAGCAGGGCTACGAG.

This clone was observed a handful of times. With the read ending 3 residues before the CDR3 end, the germline J gene is used to fill in that end. The chain combines TRBV6-2 or TRBV6-3 with TRBJ1-2; 9 bases align to TRBD1. Germline values: CDR1 MNHEY, CDR2 SVGEGT. This CDR3 comprises 14 residues. The CDR3 DNA, read in part, is TGTGCCAGCCCCTCCAGGACAGGGGACGAGACC. It specifies CASPSRTGDET. The whole CDR3 protein reads CASPSRTGDETYTF.

This clone showed up many times. The CDR3 reads CSVDQGADTQYF. The covered CDR3 bases are TGCAGCGTTGACCAGGGAGCAGATACG. The chain couples TRBV29-1 to TRBJ2-3, with D perhaps matching TRBD1 or TRBD2 (5 bases each). The read terminates 3 residues before the CDR3 end, so the remaining end is supplied by the germline J gene. The CDR3 runs to 12 residues. V was cut by 3 bases and J by 4 bases, with 8 bases left in between. Germline CDR1 reads SQVTM; CDR2 reads ANQGSEA.

The sample holds a few counts of this clone. Read sequence stops 3 residues before the CDR3 end, and the germline J gene provides the missing end. The chain recombines TRBV19 with TRBJ1-2; D is possibly TRBD1 (6 bases). V dropped 5 bases and J dropped 1 base, with 14 bases sitting between them. This CDR3 is built from 15 residues. CDR1 is LNHDA and CDR2 is SQIVND in the germline V gene (reference sequence). The CDR3 sequence: CASSPPGHLNYGYTF. CDR3 DNA (partial): TGTGCCAGTAGTCCCCCGGGACACCTTAACTATGGC.

A word on this clone: From the germline J gene comes the end of the CDR3, since the read stops 3 residues before it. The chain couples TRBV7-9 to TRBJ1-1; the D gene is possibly TRBD1 (5 bases). Germline lookup yields CDR1 SEHNR and CDR2 FQNEAQ (reference sequence). There are 12 residues in the CDR3. V lost 5 bases and J 4 bases, leaving 8 bases between the germline ends. CDR3 DNA (partial): TGTGCCAGCAGCCAGCAGGGCACTGAA. Translated, it gives CASSQQGTE. The whole CDR3 protein is CASSQQGTEAFF. Full variable domain (rest looked up from reference TRBV7-9 and TRBJ1-1): DTGVSQNPRHKITKRGQNVTFRCDPISEHNRLYWYRQTLGQGPEFLTYFQNEAQLEKSRLLSDRFSAERPKGSFSTLEIQRTEQGDSAMYLCASSQQGTEAFFGQGTRLTVV.

Concerning this clone: The missing CDR3 end, 3 residues past where the read stops, is filled in from the germline J gene. The genes are TRBV30 and TRBJ1-4, with TRBD1 matching over 8 bases. CDR3 size: 17 residues. CDR1 is GTSNPN and CDR2 is SVGIG in the germline V gene (reference sequence). Trimming took 8 bases from V and 3 from J; bases not matched to a gene: 17. The CDR3 sequence: CARTDGTGGLSNEKLFF. CDR3 bases read: TGTGCCCGGACCGACGGGACAGGAGGCCTTTCTAATGAAAAA.

In this sample, this clone turned up many times. With the read ending 3 residues before the CDR3 end, the germline J gene is used to fill in that end. V and J are TRBV10-3 and TRBJ1-1; TRBD1 aligns across 8 bases. Germline V gene sequence: CDR1 ENHRY, CDR2 SYGVKD. The CDR3 totals 14 residues. V dropped 6 bases and J dropped 6; count of bases not matched to a gene: 9. CDR3 residues: CAIRPGQGSAEAFF. The CDR3 DNA, read in part, is TGTGCCATCAGGCCAGGACAGGGCAGCGCTGAA.

A word on this clone: The read finishes 3 residues shy of the CDR3 end, and the germline J gene is used to complete it. The chain carries TRBV19 and TRBJ2-2; no clear D gene. Trimming pared 6 bases from V and 4 bases from J, leaving 15 bases between. The germline CDR1 and CDR2 sequences are LNHDA and SQIVND (reference sequence). There are 15 residues in the CDR3. CDR3 bases read: TGTGCCAGTAGGTTTCGACGGTCGGGCACCGGGGAG. This sequence encodes CASRFRRSGTGE. The whole CDR3 is CASRFRRSGTGELFF. Variable domain in full (rest from reference TRBV19 and TRBJ2-2): DGGITQSPKYLFRKEGQNVTLSCEQNLNHDAMYWYRQDPGQGLRLIYYSQIVNDFQKGDIAEGYSVSREKKESFPLTVTSAQKNPTAFYLCASRFRRSGTGELFFGEGSRLTVL.